The sequence of this TCR beta chain was determined in a study of control samples from healthy donors and cancer patients. V was cut by 0 bases and J by 4 bases, with 13 bases left in between. The germline V gene encodes CDR1 SGHRS and CDR2 YFSETQ. The CDR3 contains 15 residues. The protocol was immunoSEQ multiplex PCR, while the TCRdb copy is restricted to in-frame clones and leaves out a portion. The data hold around 130,000 clones, with about 95% observed a single time. The V and J genes are TRBV5-1 and TRBJ1-1; D is possibly TRBD1 (5 bases). The clonotype was recovered from a man younger than 40 in good health. Material: blood. In DNA, the CDR3 is TGCGCCAGCAGCTTGGGATGGGGGTCCGGCACTGAAGCTTTCTTT. This gives the protein CASSLGWGSGTEAFF.